The 13 T cell receptor beta chains in this list originate from one sample, sequenced in a study of T-cell memory formation after mild COVID-19. TCRdb reprocessed the 5' RACE reads via MiXCR and lists one record per CDR3 protein. This sample has 250,000 to 300,000 distinct CDR3 sequences, with roughly 18% found just once. The specimen sequenced was PBMCs or a T cell subset sorted from them (not recorded which). These receptors originate from a man aged 18 to 30 who had mild COVID-19 (a few samples of this study predate the infection). Cell type and time point are not known.

This clonotype was seen only a few times. The CDR3 bases are TGTGCCGCACAGGTCGGGGCTGGGGAATACGAGCAGTACTTC. Translating it yields CAAQVGAGEYEQYF. This chain links TRBV10-3 with TRBJ2-7; D tentatively reads TRBD1 or TRBD2 (5 bases each). Looked up from germline, CDR1 is ENHRY and CDR2 is SYGVKD. This CDR3 comprises 14 residues. Deletions cut 11 bases from V and 4 bases from J, with 21 bases between.

This chain connects TRBV11-2 to TRBJ1-2; TRBD1 matches at 8 bases. Germline CDR1 is SGHAT and CDR2 is FQNNGV. J lost 10 bases, V lost 4 bases, and 8 bases had no gene match. The CDR3 extends over 13 amino acids. The CDR3 is CASSSSDRAVYTF. The CDR3 nucleotides are TGTGCCAGCAGCTCCTCGGACAGGGCGGTCTACACCTTC.

The rearrangement uses TRBV7-3 and TRBJ2-5; the D call may be TRBD1 or TRBD2 (7 bases each). The V gene lost 5 bases and the J gene lost 1 base, with 14 bases spanning the gap. The CDR3 has 15 amino acids. Germline V gives CDR1 SGHTA, CDR2 FQGTGA. Written as DNA, the CDR3 is TGTGCCAGCAGCCCATCAGGGGGGGTCCAAGAGACCCAGTACTTC. Amino acid sequence: CASSPSGGVQETQYF.

The chain is built from TRBV25-1 and TRBJ1-4; D is perhaps TRBD1 (5 bases). CDR3 length: 16 amino acids. Per the germline V gene, CDR1 is MGHDK and CDR2 is SYGVNS. Trimming took 0 bases from V and 3 from J, leaving 11 bases between them. Written as DNA, the CDR3 is TGTGCCAGCAGTGAATATAGCCAGGGATCTAATGAAAAACTGTTTTTT. The encoded protein is CASSEYSQGSNEKLFF.

This clonotype occurred a few times. The CDR3 spells CASSQDNARADGYTF. DNA of the CDR3: TGCGCCAGCAGCCAAGATAATGCCAGGGCGGATGGCTACACCTTC. The V and J genes are TRBV4-3 and TRBJ1-2; perhaps TRBD1 as D (5 bases). With 0 bases removed from V and 6 bases from J, the gap between germline ends came to 14 bases. This CDR3 spans 15 amino acids. The germline CDR1 and CDR2 sequences are LGHNA and YSLEER.

J is TRBJ1-6 and V is TRBV5-1; unclear D gene. There are 17 residues in the CDR3. Germline lookup yields CDR1 SGHRS and CDR2 YFSETQ. The V end was cut by 0 bases, the J end by 9 bases, with 19 bases between. CDR3 loop: CASSLAWDGSAVSPLHF. DNA of the CDR3: TGCGCCAGCAGCTTGGCCTGGGATGGGTCGGCAGTTTCACCCCTCCACTTT.

This clonotype has a handful of counts. The V gene is TRBV7-2, the J gene TRBJ2-3, with D possibly being TRBD2 (5 bases). This CDR3 contains 13 residues. V gave up 5 bases and J gave up 8 bases, with 14 bases separating them. CDR1 is SGHTA, CDR2 FQGNSA, per germline. Here the CDR3 reads CASSRVRSGTQYF. For the CDR3, the DNA is TGTGCCAGCAGCCGAGTCCGGAGCGGTACGCAGTATTTT.

There are a few counts of this clonotype. This chain connects TRBV2 to TRBJ2-7; D is unresolved. V lost 2 bases, J lost 5 bases, and 7 bases lay in between. Per germline, CDR1 SNHLY and CDR2 FYNNEI. The CDR3 length is 12 residues. The CDR3 bases are TGTGCCAGCAGTGAACGCAGAAACGAGCAGTACGTC. Amino acids: CASSERRNEQYV.

The chain links TRBV20-1 to TRBJ1-5; 9 bases agree with TRBD1. The CDR3 length is 16 residues. V lost 1 base and J lost 3; bases outside the gene matches: 7. CDR1 and CDR2 (germline): DFQATT, SNEGSKA (reference sequence). The CDR3 region is CSARGSTGGNNQPQHF. The CDR3 nucleotides are TGCAGTGCTAGAGGGTCGACAGGGGGGAACAATCAGCCCCAGCATTTT.

This clonotype was detected only a few times. The rearrangement joins TRBV7-8 to TRBJ2-4; 13 positions match TRBD2. CDR1 is SGHVS, CDR2 FQNEAQ, per germline. The CDR3 totals 19 residues. Trimming removed 4 bases from V and 1 base from J; junction bases left unmatched: 10. CDR3 DNA sequence: TGTGCCAGCAGCTCACGGACTAGCGGGGGCCCAGGGGCCAAAAACATTCAGTACTTC. Its protein product is CASSSRTSGGPGAKNIQYF.

A few counts support this clonotype. The genes are TRBV6-5 and TRBJ2-7; the D call may be TRBD1 or TRBD2 (5 bases each). Germline V gene lookup returns CDR1 MNHEY and CDR2 SVGAGI. There are 14 residues in the CDR3. Trimming removed 6 bases from V and 4 bases from J, with 16 bases in between. The CDR3 region is CASSTIRDGYEQYF. CDR3 DNA sequence: TGTGCCAGCAGCACGATCCGGGACGGGTACGAGCAGTACTTC.

The sample holds a few counts of this clonotype. The rearrangement uses TRBV6-6 and TRBJ1-1; D is unresolved. Trimming removed 6 bases at V and 1 base at J, with 6 bases between. The germline V gene has CDR1 MNHNY and CDR2 SVGAGI (reference sequence). This CDR3 contains 12 residues. The CDR3 coding sequence is TGTGCCAGCAGGGAGTCGAACACTGAAGCTTTCTTT. Translating gives CASRESNTEAFF.

This clonotype was recorded a few times. CDR3 protein: CASSLGQGLEYF. The CDR3 DNA follows: TGTGCCAGCAGTCTCGGACAAGGACTGGAGTACTTC. The rearrangement links TRBV14 to TRBJ2-7, with D perhaps matching TRBD1 or TRBD2 (5 bases each). The V gene lost 6 bases and the J gene lost 11 bases, with 17 bases spanning the gap. The CDR3 length is 12 residues. Germline CDR1 SGHDN, CDR2 FVKESK.